This TCR beta chain was captured by sequencing in a study of Graves' ophthalmopathy and Graves' hyperthyroidism. Study-level results: Most clonotypes expanded in thyroid above 0.001 frequency were present in blood too. For separating ophthalmopathy from stable hyperthyroidism, a 13-signature model gave about 90% sensitivity and roughly 77% specificity.

Uncontrolled infections, pregnancy, lactation or other autoimmune diseases led to patient exclusion. PBMCs originated in under 13 ml of fresh peripheral blood. The study amplified TCR beta CDR3 regions using RNA transcripts. RT-PCR in the first round used HTBI primers; a second-round multiplex PCR followed. TCRdb ran MiXCR on the multiplex PCR reads and lists one entry per CDR3 protein. The sample carries hundreds of thousands of distinct CDR3 sequences, roughly 39% recorded once. The CDR3 consists of 12 residues. Germline V gene sequence: CDR1 SGDLS, CDR2 YYNGEE. Trimming removed 10 bases at V and 0 bases at J, with 5 bases between. With respect to this clonotype: Its cognate antigen is unknown.

The TCR was taken from an adult man with Graves' ophthalmopathy. Sequencing was done on a sample of peripheral blood. This chain uses TRBV9 with TRBJ1-6, with D unresolved. The CDR3, as DNA: TGTGCCGAGAGCTCCTATAATTCACCCCTCCACTTT. Translated, it gives CAESSYNSPLHF.